These 32 T cell receptor beta chains share one sample of origin, sequenced in a study of CD8 T cells in ankylosing spondylitis. Study-wide results and caveats: Characteristic, it appeared, of ankylosing spondylitis blood was a TCR beta motif of eight or nine highly homologous variants.

Their antigens remain unidentified. TCRdb redid the calling of the 5' RACE reads with MiXCR, one entry per CDR3 protein. The data hold 390,000 or so distinct CDR3 sequences, with 20% to 25% observed a single time. What was sequenced was blood, either unsorted or a sorted T cell fraction (not recorded which). Receptors were obtained from a male donor with ankylosing spondylitis.

This clonotype was detected a few times. This sequence joins TRBV7-2 and TRBJ1-1; D is possibly TRBD1 (6 bases). The ends were cut back, 2 bases at V and 0 bases at J, with 10 bases in the middle. This CDR3 region has 15 residues. Germline-derived CDR1 and CDR2 are SGHTA and FQGNSA. CDR3 sequence (DNA): TGTGCCAGCAGCTTAAGTACAGGGTTGAACACTGAAGCTTTCTTT. Translating gives CASSLSTGLNTEAFF.

V usage is TRBV5-1 and J usage is TRBJ2-7; TRBD1 aligns across 8 bases. The CDR3 consists of 14 residues. Trimming removed 3 bases from V and 4 bases from J; junction bases left unmatched: 6. The V gene's germline CDR1 is SGHRS and CDR2 YFSETQ. The CDR3 protein is CASSWGDRTYEQYF. The CDR3 region has the DNA TGCGCCAGCAGCTGGGGGGACAGGACTTACGAGCAGTACTTC. Combining the CDR3 with reference TRBV5-1 and TRBJ2-7 gives the whole variable domain KAGVTQTPRYLIKTRGQQVTLSCSPISGHRSVSWYQQTPGQGLQFLFEYFSETQRNKGNFPGRFSGRQFSNSRSEMNVSTLELGDSALYLCASSWGDRTYEQYFGPGTRLTVT.

This clonotype was seen repeatedly, ten times or more. This chain joins TRBV29-1 and TRBJ2-1, with D unresolved. Per the germline V gene, CDR1 is SQVTM and CDR2 is ANQGSEA. This CDR3 has 12 residues. The chain's CDR3 is CAYIRGLNEQFF. As DNA, the CDR3 is TGCGCCTACATTAGAGGCTTAAATGAGCAGTTCTTC.

This chain links TRBV7-9 with TRBJ2-7; the D is unclear. V gave up 3 bases and J gave up 2 bases, with 8 bases separating them. Germline loops: CDR1 SEHNR, CDR2 FQNEAQ (reference sequence). The CDR3 loop spans 13 amino acids. As DNA, the CDR3 is TGTGCCAGCAGCTTGTCTACTCCCTACGAGCAGTACTTC. Its translation: CASSLSTPYEQYF.

This clonotype has just a few counts. The chain uses TRBV24-1 and TRBJ2-1; D gene unclear. There are 13 residues in the CDR3. Deletions cut 4 bases from V and 7 bases from J, with 10 bases between. Germline assignment: CDR1 KGHDR and CDR2 SFDVKD. CDR3 nucleotide sequence: TGTGCCACCAGTGACCCTACGCGGAATGAGCAGTTCTTC. As protein: CATSDPTRNEQFF.

V is TRBV9 and J is TRBJ2-7; 13 nucleotides line up with TRBD2. The CDR3 contains 16 residues. The ends lost 2 bases at V and 3 bases at J; junction bases unmatched: 5. CDR1 SGDLS and CDR2 YYNGEE come from the germline V gene. In DNA, the CDR3 is TGTGCCAGCAGCGTTCTCGGGACTAGCGGGATCTACGAGCAGTACTTC. Its translation: CASSVLGTSGIYEQYF.

The gene calls are TRBV5-1 and TRBJ2-7, with TRBD1 matching 7 bases. This CDR3 region has 17 residues. Germline CDR1 reads SGHRS; CDR2 reads YFSETQ. V shed 3 bases, J shed 3 bases, and the junction held 15 bases outside the gene matches. The CDR3 reads CASSSTVTGAPNYEQYF. The CDR3, as DNA: TGCGCCAGCAGCTCGACGGTAACAGGGGCTCCAAACTACGAGCAGTACTTC. Based on the CDR3 plus reference TRBV5-1 and TRBJ2-7, the full variable domain is KAGVTQTPRYLIKTRGQQVTLSCSPISGHRSVSWYQQTPGQGLQFLFEYFSETQRNKGNFPGRFSGRQFSNSRSEMNVSTLELGDSALYLCASSSTVTGAPNYEQYFGPGTRLTVT.

This clonotype was counted many times. The gene calls are TRBV20-1 and TRBJ2-2; the D is unclear. Germline values: CDR1 DFQATT, CDR2 SNEGSKA (reference sequence). CDR3 size: 13 residues. The ends were cut back, 6 bases at V and 0 bases at J, with 8 bases in the middle. The CDR3 DNA is TGCAGTGCATTAGAGGCGAACACCGGGGAGCTGTTTTTT. This gives the protein CSALEANTGELFF.

The chain is built from TRBV19 and TRBJ2-7; D is ambiguous. The germline V gene encodes CDR1 LNHDA and CDR2 SQIVND (reference sequence). V was cut by 4 bases and J by 3 bases, with 10 bases left in between. The CDR3 covers 13 residues. The CDR3 region has the DNA TGTGCCAGTAGTAGGCGTGAAAACTACGAGCAGTACTTC. It yields the protein CASSRRENYEQYF. Variable domain in full (rest from reference TRBV19 and TRBJ2-7): DGGITQSPKYLFRKEGQNVTLSCEQNLNHDAMYWYRQDPGQGLRLIYYSQIVNDFQKGDIAEGYSVSREKKESFPLTVTSAQKNPTAFYLCASSRRENYEQYFGPGTRLTVT.

This chain connects TRBV4-3 to TRBJ1-2; 8 nucleotides match TRBD1. Germline V gene lookup returns CDR1 LGHNA and CDR2 YSLEER. The CDR3 has 19 amino acids. The trim removed 4 bases at V and 4 bases at J, leaving 20 bases unmatched. As DNA, the CDR3 is TGCGCCAGCAGCCCCCCCTCTGTGGGGACAGGAGACCCTAGCTATGGCTACACCTTC. Amino acids: CASSPPSVGTGDPSYGYTF.

The chain carries TRBV27 and TRBJ1-4; D possibly corresponds to TRBD1 (5 bases). Germline CDR1 reads MNHEY; CDR2 reads SMNVEV (reference sequence). CDR3 size: 14 residues. Deletions cut 2 bases from V and 8 bases from J, with 12 bases between. Written as DNA, the CDR3 is TGTGCCAGCAGTTTAGCGGGGGTAGGGGAAAAACTGTTTTTT. Protein sequence: CASSLAGVGEKLFF. The variable domain in full, with the rest retrieved from reference TRBV27 and TRBJ1-4, is EAQVTQNPRYLITVTGKKLTVTCSQNMNHEYMSWYRQDPGLGLRQIYYSMNVEVTDKGDVPEGYKVSRKEKRNFPLILESPSPNQTSLYFCASSLAGVGEKLFFGSGTQLSVL.

This clonotype was recorded only once. This chain uses TRBV18 with TRBJ2-5; D is undetermined. The germline V and J ends were trimmed by 1 base and 7 bases, with 7 bases remaining between them. Per the germline V gene, CDR1 is KGHSH and CDR2 is LQKENI. The CDR3 is 12 amino acids. CDR3: CASSPRIGTQYF. The CDR3 coding sequence is TGTGCCAGCTCACCACGAATTGGGACCCAGTACTTC.

This chain uses TRBV6-2 or TRBV6-3 with TRBJ2-7; the D is unclear. The CDR3 contains 8 residues. Germline V gives CDR1 MNHEY, CDR2 SVGEGT. With 9 bases removed from V and 10 bases from J, the gap between germline ends came to 7 bases. The DNA of the CDR3 is TGTGCCAGAGGGTTTCAGTACTTC. This codes for CARGFQYF.

The sample holds a few counts of this clonotype. The gene calls are TRBV29-1 and TRBJ2-5; the match to TRBD1 covers 11 bases. Germline CDR1 is SQVTM and CDR2 is ANQGSEA. J was trimmed by 4 bases and V by 7 bases; bases with no gene match: 8. CDR3 length: 14 residues. This CDR3 reads CSAAAGTGGETQYF. Written as DNA, the CDR3 is TGCAGCGCTGCAGCAGGGACAGGGGGAGAGACCCAGTACTTC.

This clonotype has a handful of counts. V gene TRBV20-1 combines with J gene TRBJ1-2, with 12 bases that match TRBD1. The CDR3 runs 15 residues. V lost 6 bases, J lost 2 bases, and 7 bases stayed unmatched. Germline assignment: CDR1 DFQATT and CDR2 SNEGSKA (reference sequence). The CDR3 protein is CSATRDRGLNYGYTF. The CDR3, as DNA: TGCAGTGCAACCCGGGACAGGGGGCTCAACTATGGCTACACCTTC.

This chain links TRBV7-3 with TRBJ2-1; no clear D. Germline V gene sequence: CDR1 SGHTA, CDR2 FQGTGA. CDR3 size: 15 residues. V gave up 5 bases and J gave up 5 bases, with 16 bases separating them. The CDR3 loop reads CASSATTQLNNEQFF. The CDR3 DNA reads TGTGCCAGCAGCGCAACAACCCAACTAAACAATGAGCAGTTCTTC.

The chain combines TRBV20-1 with TRBJ1-2; D call uncertain. The germline gives CDR1 DFQATT, CDR2 SNEGSKA (reference sequence). V was trimmed by 0 bases and J by 4 bases, leaving 12 bases between them. The CDR3 spans 14 residues. CDR3 in amino acids: CSARDLNRVYGYTF. The CDR3 DNA follows: TGCAGTGCTAGAGATCTTAACAGAGTCTATGGCTACACCTTC.

The rearrangement links TRBV19 to TRBJ2-2; D unresolved. The CDR3 is made up of 13 amino acids. Germline CDR1 reads LNHDA; CDR2 reads SQIVND (reference sequence). Trimming removed 3 bases from V and 0 bases from J, with 2 bases in between. The chain's CDR3 is CASSITNTGELFF. CDR3 DNA: TGTGCCAGTAGTATTACGAACACCGGGGAGCTGTTTTTT.

The chain combines TRBV30 with TRBJ2-1, with a possible D match to TRBD1 (5 bases). CDR1 is GTSNPN and CDR2 is SVGIG in the germline V gene (reference sequence). CDR3 length: 14 residues. The V end was cut by 4 bases, the J end by 1 base, with 11 bases between. CDR3 coding DNA: TGTGCCTGGACCCCAGACAGTTCCTACAATGAGCAGTTCTTC. This codes for CAWTPDSSYNEQFF.

This clonotype has ten or more counts. The rearrangement joins TRBV29-1 to TRBJ1-1; no clear D gene. This CDR3 has 12 amino acids. V was cut by 7 bases and J by 3 bases, with 12 bases left in between. Germline V gene data show CDR1 as SQVTM and CDR2 as ANQGSEA. The DNA of the CDR3 is TGCAGCGCGGGGTTGGTGGACACTGAAGCTTTCTTT. Translation gives CSAGLVDTEAFF.

The chain combines TRBV10-1 with TRBJ2-3, with D perhaps matching TRBD1 or TRBD2 (5 bases each). The CDR3 has 14 amino acids. V dropped 0 bases and J dropped 3 bases, with 7 bases sitting between them. CDR1 and CDR2 (germline): WNHNN, SYGVQD (reference sequence). CDR3 nucleotides: TGCGCCAGCAGTGAGTCGGGGGATACAGATACGCAGTATTTT. Translated, it gives CASSESGDTDTQYF.

This clonotype has at least ten counts. This sequence joins TRBV5-1 and TRBJ2-3; possible D gene TRBD2, 6 bases. The germline gives CDR1 SGHRS, CDR2 YFSETQ. V was pared by 1 base and J by 6 bases, with 15 bases between. The CDR3 runs to 15 residues. The CDR3, as DNA: TGCGCCAGCAGCTTGAGGACGGGAGAGGTGGATACGCAGTATTTT. It translates to CASSLRTGEVDTQYF. The full variable domain, completed using reference TRBV5-1 and TRBJ2-3, is KAGVTQTPRYLIKTRGQQVTLSCSPISGHRSVSWYQQTPGQGLQFLFEYFSETQRNKGNFPGRFSGRQFSNSRSEMNVSTLELGDSALYLCASSLRTGEVDTQYFGPGTRLTVL.

This chain joins TRBV6-2 or TRBV6-3 and TRBJ1-1, with TRBD1 matching 7 bases. Per germline, CDR1 MNHEY and CDR2 SVGEGT. The CDR3 runs to 15 residues. V trimming: 4 bases; J trimming: 2 bases; junction bases outside the gene matches: 7. The CDR3 spells CASSSDWDSNTEAFF. The CDR3 nucleotides read TGTGCCAGCAGTTCCGATTGGGACAGCAACACTGAAGCTTTCTTT.

The V gene is TRBV27, the J gene TRBJ2-7, with D perhaps matching TRBD2 (6 bases). CDR3 length: 13 amino acids. Per the germline V gene, CDR1 is MNHEY and CDR2 is SMNVEV (reference sequence). V lost 6 bases and J lost 3, with 12 bases in between. CDR3 loop: CASRRESRYEQYF. CDR3 in DNA: TGTGCCAGCAGACGGGAGTCTCGCTACGAGCAGTACTTC.

The J gene is TRBJ1-5, the V gene TRBV2; no reliable D call. The CDR3 runs to 15 residues. V dropped 7 bases and J dropped 9 bases, with 22 bases sitting between them. Germline values: CDR1 SNHLY, CDR2 FYNNEI. CDR3 protein: CASKLPGISLGPQHF. CDR3 nucleotide sequence: TGTGCCAGCAAATTACCGGGGATCAGTCTGGGGCCCCAGCATTTT.

The chain couples TRBV12-5 to TRBJ2-1, with 7 bases aligning to TRBD2. Germline CDR1 reads LGHNT; CDR2 reads FRNRAP. This CDR3 region has 15 residues. The V gene end was trimmed by 3 bases and the J gene end by 7 bases; junction bases not matched to a gene: 9. The CDR3 nucleotides read TGTGCTAGTGGTTTAGGAGTGGGGGGGGTGAATGAGCAGTTCTTC. It translates to CASGLGVGGVNEQFF.

This clonotype has more than one count but fewer than ten. This chain connects TRBV5-1 to TRBJ2-1; a weak D match, TRBD1 (6 bases). The length of the CDR3 is 15 residues. Germline V lookup: CDR1 SGHRS, CDR2 YFSETQ. V was cut by 3 bases and J by 5 bases, with 15 bases left in between. The chain's CDR3 is CASSSLQGGDNEQFF. The CDR3 DNA sequence: TGCGCCAGCAGCTCCCTACAGGGTGGGGACAATGAGCAGTTCTTC.

This chain connects TRBV4-3 to TRBJ2-7; D is possibly TRBD1 or TRBD2 (5 bases each). CDR3 length equals 14 residues. Germline V gene sequence: CDR1 LGHNA, CDR2 YSLEER. The V end lost 1 base, the J end lost 5 bases, and 12 bases lay between the germline ends. The CDR3 here is CASSQGGNGNEQYF. DNA of the CDR3: TGCGCCAGCAGCCAAGGGGGGAACGGGAACGAGCAGTACTTC.

V gene TRBV5-1 combines with J gene TRBJ2-1; D gene uncertain. CDR1 SGHRS and CDR2 YFSETQ come from the germline V gene. The CDR3 is made up of 13 amino acids. V lost 0 bases and J lost 9, with 10 bases in between. CDR3: CASSLGVLGEQFF. The CDR3 DNA follows: TGCGCCAGCAGCTTGGGGGTTTTAGGTGAGCAGTTCTTC. Together with reference TRBV5-1 and TRBJ2-1, the CDR3 gives the full variable domain: KAGVTQTPRYLIKTRGQQVTLSCSPISGHRSVSWYQQTPGQGLQFLFEYFSETQRNKGNFPGRFSGRQFSNSRSEMNVSTLELGDSALYLCASSLGVLGEQFFGPGTRLTVL.

This clonotype showed up just a few times. The rearrangement links TRBV28 to TRBJ2-3; D unresolved. Per the germline V gene, CDR1 is MDHEN and CDR2 is SYDVKM. The length of the CDR3 is 12 residues. The V and J ends lost 4 bases and 6 bases respectively, with 8 bases between them. The CDR3 region has the DNA TGTGCCAGCAGTTCTGCCTGGGATACGCAGTATTTT. It specifies CASSSAWDTQYF. The whole variable domain, filled in from reference TRBV28 and TRBJ2-3, reads DVKVTQSSRYLVKRTGEKVFLECVQDMDHENMFWYRQDPGLGLRLIYFSYDVKMKEKGDIPEGYSVSREKKERFSLILESASTNQTSMYLCASSSAWDTQYFGPGTRLTVL.

The CDR3 DNA is TGCAGTGCTCAGGGTGGGTCCCTCCACTTT. Protein: CSAQGGSLHF. The chain is built from TRBV20-1 and TRBJ1-6, with D perhaps matching TRBD1 (5 bases). V lost 5 bases to trimming and J lost 14 bases, with 10 bases between them. This CDR3 is 10 amino acids long. Germline V lookup: CDR1 DFQATT, CDR2 SNEGSKA (reference sequence).

This clonotype was picked up a small number of times. The V call is TRBV18, the J call TRBJ2-5, with TRBD2 identical over 8 bases. The CDR3 runs to 14 residues. CDR1 KGHSH and CDR2 LQKENI come from the germline V gene. Germline trimming cut 5 bases from V and 4 bases from J; bases unmatched to any gene: 6. CDR3 sequence reads: CASSASGSGETQYF. CDR3 nucleotides: TGTGCCAGCTCAGCCAGCGGGAGTGGAGAGACCCAGTACTTC.